The TCR beta chain under discussion was sequenced for a study of blood T cell repertoires in COVID-19. The V end lost 0 bases, the J end lost 3 bases, and 9 bases lay between the germline ends. CDR1 and CDR2 from the germline V gene are MNHEY and SVGAGI. The CDR3 is made up of 15 amino acids. Method: immunoSEQ multiplex PCR; TCRdb's copy keeps in-frame clones and lacks some. Of 250,000 to 350,000 clones in the sample, 85% to 90% are singletons; the top ten hold around 0.8%. This TCR derives from a man aged 25 to 45 with acute or convalescent COVID-19. The sample taken for sequencing was peripheral blood. The J gene is TRBJ1-5, the V gene TRBV6-5; D not certain. The CDR3 sequence: CASSYSRENNQPQHF. CDR3 coding DNA: TGTGCCAGCAGTTACTCCCGGGAGAACAATCAGCCCCAGCATTTT.